The sequence of this T cell receptor (beta chain) was determined in a study of patients and donors after allogeneic stem cell transplantation. Germline V gene sequence: CDR1 DFQATT, CDR2 SNEGSKA (reference sequence). This CDR3 comprises 16 residues. The ends were cut back, 0 bases at V and 0 bases at J, with 14 bases in the middle. In TCRdb, the RT-PCR reads were re-called with MiXCR into one record per CDR3 protein. The sample lists approximately 150,000 distinct CDR3 sequences, nearly 25% occurring once. The sequenced material came from blood, either unsorted or a sorted T cell fraction (not recorded which). The clonotype comes from a human donor who was either an allogeneic HSCT recipient or a stem cell or donor lymphocyte infusion donor (not recorded which). It is not recorded whose cells these are; they may come from a transplant donor. This rearrangement joins TRBV20-1 to TRBJ1-1; a possible D gene is TRBD1 (5 bases). DNA of the CDR3: TGCAGTGCTAGAGATAGGGAGGGACCGATGAACACTGAAGCTTTCTTT. Amino acids: CSARDREGPMNTEAFF.